This TCR beta chain was recorded in a study of T cells after yellow fever vaccination. Study in general: Fractions of low cell number were prepared using SMART-Seq v4 Ultra Low Input. Study-level results: Bulk-population clonotypes that are abundant could appear as contaminants in FACS-sorted repertoires.

For this clonotype: Its target is unknown.

TCR cDNA, made by 5'RACE template switching, carried an added universal primer site and UMIs. TCRdb re-derived calls from the 5' RACE reads in MiXCR, one entry per CDR3 protein. Of about 430,000 distinct CDR3 sequences in the sample, approximately 18% were seen once. Germline-derived CDR1 and CDR2 are SGHVS and FNYEAQ. J gave up 8 bases and V 5 bases, and 14 bases lay outside the gene matches. There are 16 residues in the CDR3. The chain employs TRBV7-6 and TRBJ2-1, with TRBD2 identical over 8 bases. This clonotype originated in a young man who received the YFV17D yellow fever vaccine. The material sequenced was PBMCs, taken before the yellow fever booster vaccination. CDR3 loop: CASSPRGIGGAHEQFF. The CDR3 DNA reads TGTGCCAGCAGCCCTCGAGGTATCGGGGGGGCCCATGAGCAGTTCTTC.